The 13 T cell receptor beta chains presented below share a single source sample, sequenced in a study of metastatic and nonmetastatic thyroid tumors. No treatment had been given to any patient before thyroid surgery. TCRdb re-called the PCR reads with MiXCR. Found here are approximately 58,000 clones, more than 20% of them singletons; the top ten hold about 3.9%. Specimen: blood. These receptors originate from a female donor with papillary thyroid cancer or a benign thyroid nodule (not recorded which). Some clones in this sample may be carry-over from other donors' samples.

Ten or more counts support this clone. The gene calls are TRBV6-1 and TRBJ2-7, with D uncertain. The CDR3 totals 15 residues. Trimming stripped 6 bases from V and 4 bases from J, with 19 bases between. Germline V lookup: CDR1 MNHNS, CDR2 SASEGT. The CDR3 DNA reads TGTGCCAGCAGGGACCCGGTACGCCTCACTTACGAGCAGTACTTC. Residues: CASRDPVRLTYEQYF.

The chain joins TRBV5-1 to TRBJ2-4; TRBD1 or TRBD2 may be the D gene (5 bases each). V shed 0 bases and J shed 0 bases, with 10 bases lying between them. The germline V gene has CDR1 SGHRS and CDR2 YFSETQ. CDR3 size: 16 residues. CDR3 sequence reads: CASSLDGGIAKNIQYF. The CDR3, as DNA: TGCGCCAGCAGCTTGGATGGGGGTATAGCCAAAAACATTCAGTACTTC.

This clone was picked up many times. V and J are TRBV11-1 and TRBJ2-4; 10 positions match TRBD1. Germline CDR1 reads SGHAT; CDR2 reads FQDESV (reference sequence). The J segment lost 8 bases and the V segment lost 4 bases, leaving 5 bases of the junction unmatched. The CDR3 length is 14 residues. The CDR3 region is CASSSRTGGDIQYF. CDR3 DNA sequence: TGTGCCAGCAGCTCCCGGACAGGGGGGGACATTCAGTACTTC.

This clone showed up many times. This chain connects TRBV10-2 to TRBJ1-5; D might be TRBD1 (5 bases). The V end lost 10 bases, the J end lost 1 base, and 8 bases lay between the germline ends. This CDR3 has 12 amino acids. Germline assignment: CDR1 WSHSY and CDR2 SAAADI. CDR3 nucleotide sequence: TGCGCCACCAGGGACAGCAATCAGCCCCAGCATTTT. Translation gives CATRDSNQPQHF.

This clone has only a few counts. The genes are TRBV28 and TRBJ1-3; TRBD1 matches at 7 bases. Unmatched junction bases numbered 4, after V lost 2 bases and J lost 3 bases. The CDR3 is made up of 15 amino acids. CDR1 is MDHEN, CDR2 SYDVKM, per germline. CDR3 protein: CASSLQGEGGNTIYF. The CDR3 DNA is TGTGCCAGCAGTTTACAGGGGGAGGGTGGAAACACCATATATTTT. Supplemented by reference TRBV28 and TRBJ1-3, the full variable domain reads DVKVTQSSRYLVKRTGEKVFLECVQDMDHENMFWYRQDPGLGLRLIYFSYDVKMKEKGDIPEGYSVSREKKERFSLILESASTNQTSMYLCASSLQGEGGNTIYFGEGSWLTVV.

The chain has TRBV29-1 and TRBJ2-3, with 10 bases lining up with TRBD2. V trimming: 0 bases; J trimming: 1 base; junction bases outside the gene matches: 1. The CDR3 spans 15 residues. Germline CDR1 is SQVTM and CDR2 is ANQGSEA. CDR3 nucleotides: TGCAGCGTTGAAGAAGGACTAGCGGGCACAGATACGCAGTATTTT. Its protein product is CSVEEGLAGTDTQYF.

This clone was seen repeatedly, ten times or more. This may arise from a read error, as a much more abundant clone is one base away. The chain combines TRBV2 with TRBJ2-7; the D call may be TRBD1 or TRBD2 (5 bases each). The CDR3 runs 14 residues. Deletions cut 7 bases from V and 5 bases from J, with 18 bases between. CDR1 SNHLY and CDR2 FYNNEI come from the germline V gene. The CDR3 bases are TGTGCCAGCAACCCGGGACGAGCGATGAACGAGCAGTACTTC. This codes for CASNPGRAMNEQYF.

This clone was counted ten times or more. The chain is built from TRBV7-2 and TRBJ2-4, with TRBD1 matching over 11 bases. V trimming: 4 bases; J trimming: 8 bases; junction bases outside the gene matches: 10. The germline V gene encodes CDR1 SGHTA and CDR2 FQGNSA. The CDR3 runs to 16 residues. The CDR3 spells CASSSNGQGALDIQYF. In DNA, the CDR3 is TGTGCCAGCAGCTCGAACGGACAGGGGGCATTGGACATTCAGTACTTC.

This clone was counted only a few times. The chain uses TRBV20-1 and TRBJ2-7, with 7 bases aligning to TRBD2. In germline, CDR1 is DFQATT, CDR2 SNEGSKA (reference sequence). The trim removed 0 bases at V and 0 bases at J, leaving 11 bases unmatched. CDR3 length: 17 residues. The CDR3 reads CSARDYGTIGISYEQYF. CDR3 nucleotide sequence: TGCAGTGCTAGAGATTACGGGACTATCGGTATCTCCTACGAGCAGTACTTC.

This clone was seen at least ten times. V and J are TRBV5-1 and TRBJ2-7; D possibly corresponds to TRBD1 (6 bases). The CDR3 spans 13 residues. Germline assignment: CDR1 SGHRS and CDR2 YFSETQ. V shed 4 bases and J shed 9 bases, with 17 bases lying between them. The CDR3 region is CASSGGHAPRQYF. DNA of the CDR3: TGCGCCAGCAGCGGGGGACACGCCCCCCGGCAGTACTTC. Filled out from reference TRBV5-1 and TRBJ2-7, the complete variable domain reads KAGVTQTPRYLIKTRGQQVTLSCSPISGHRSVSWYQQTPGQGLQFLFEYFSETQRNKGNFPGRFSGRQFSNSRSEMNVSTLELGDSALYLCASSGGHAPRQYFGPGTRLTVT.

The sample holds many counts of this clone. The CDR3: CASSPNQGTDTQYF. The DNA for the CDR3 is TGTGCCAGCTCACCCAATCAGGGAACAGATACGCAGTATTTT. This chain connects TRBV18 to TRBJ2-3; perhaps TRBD1 as D (5 bases). V lost 3 bases to trimming and J lost 3 bases, with 10 bases between them. This CDR3 has 14 amino acids. Germline V gene sequence: CDR1 KGHSH, CDR2 LQKENI.

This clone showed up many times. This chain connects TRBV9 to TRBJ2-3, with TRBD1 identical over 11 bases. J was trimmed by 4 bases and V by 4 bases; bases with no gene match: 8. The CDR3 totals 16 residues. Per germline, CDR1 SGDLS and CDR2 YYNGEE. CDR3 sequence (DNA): TGTGCCAGCAGCCGTGGGTTGGGACAGGGGGCAGATACGCAGTATTTT. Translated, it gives CASSRGLGQGADTQYF.

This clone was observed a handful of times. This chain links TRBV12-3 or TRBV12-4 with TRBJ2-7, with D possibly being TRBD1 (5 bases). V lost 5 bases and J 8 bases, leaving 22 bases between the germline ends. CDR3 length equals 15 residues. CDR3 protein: CASSVTGRSPFKQYF. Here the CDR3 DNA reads TGTGCCAGCAGTGTCACAGGCAGAAGTCCCTTCAAGCAGTACTTC.